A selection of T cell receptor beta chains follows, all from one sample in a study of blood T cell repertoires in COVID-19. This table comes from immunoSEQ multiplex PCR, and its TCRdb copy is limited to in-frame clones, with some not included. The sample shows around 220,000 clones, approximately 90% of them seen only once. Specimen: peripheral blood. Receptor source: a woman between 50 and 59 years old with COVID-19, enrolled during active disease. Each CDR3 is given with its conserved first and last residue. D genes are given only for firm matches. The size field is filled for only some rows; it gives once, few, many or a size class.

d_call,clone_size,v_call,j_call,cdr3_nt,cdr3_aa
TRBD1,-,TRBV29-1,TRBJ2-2,TGCAGCGGGGGGACAGGGGCGGACACCGGGGAGCTGTTTTTT,CSGGTGADTGELFF
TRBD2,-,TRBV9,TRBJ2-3,TGTGCCAGCAGCCCAACAGGGACTAGCGGGCGTCTTCGCACAGATACGCAGTATTTT,CASSPTGTSGRLRTDTQYF
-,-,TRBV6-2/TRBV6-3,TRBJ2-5,TGTGCCAGCAGCTCCGTGGGGAGGGAGACCCAGTACTTC,CASSSVGRETQYF
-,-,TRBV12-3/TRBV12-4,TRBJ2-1,TGTGCCAGCAGAGGGGGCTACAATGAGCAGTTCTTC,CASRGGYNEQFF
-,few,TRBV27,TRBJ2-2,TGTGCCAGCAAGCGGGTAAGGATGCAGAACACCGGGGAGCTGTTTTTT,CASKRVRMQNTGELFF
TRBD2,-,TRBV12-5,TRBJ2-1,TGTGCTAGTGGTTTAACCGGGACTAGTTTCAATGAGCAGTTCTTC,CASGLTGTSFNEQFF
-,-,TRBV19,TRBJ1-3,TGTGCCAGTACCCTCACAGGAGACTCTGGAAACACCATATATTTT,CASTLTGDSGNTIYF
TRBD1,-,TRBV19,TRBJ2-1,TGTGCCAGTACCTCGGACAGGGGGCGCGACAATGAGCAGTTCTTC,CASTSDRGRDNEQFF
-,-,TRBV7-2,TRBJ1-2,TGTGCCAGCAGCTCAGACGGGGGTTTCTATGGCTACACCTTC,CASSSDGGFYGYTF
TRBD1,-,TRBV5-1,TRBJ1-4,TGCGCCAGCAGCTTGGGAAGACAGGGGGCGCGGGGTGAAAAACTGTTTTTT,CASSLGRQGARGEKLFF
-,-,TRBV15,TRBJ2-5,TGTGCCACCAGCAGAGGGGAGGAGACCCAGTACTTC,CATSRGEETQYF
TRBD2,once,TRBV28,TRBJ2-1,TGTGCCACTCTTACTAGCGGGGGTTACAATGAGCAGTTCTTC,CATLTSGGYNEQFF
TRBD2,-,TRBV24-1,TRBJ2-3,TGTGCCACCGAGACTAGCGGGGTGTTCACAGATACGCAGTATTTT,CATETSGVFTDTQYF
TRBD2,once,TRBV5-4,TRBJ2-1,TGTGCCAGCAGCCCGACTAGCGGGGGCTATGAGCAGTTCTTC,CASSPTSGGYEQFF
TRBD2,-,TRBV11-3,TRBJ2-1,TGTGCCAGCAGCCCGAATGGGGTAGCGGGGGTGGGGCAGTTCTTC,CASSPNGVAGVGQFF
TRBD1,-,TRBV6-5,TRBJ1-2,TGTGCCAGCAGAGGGACAGGGGAAAGAAACTATGGCTACACCTTC,CASRGTGERNYGYTF
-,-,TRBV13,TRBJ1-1,TGTGCCAGCAGCTTAGATCGGAGAGCGAACACTGAAGCTTTCTTT,CASSLDRRANTEAFF
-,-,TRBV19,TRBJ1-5,TGTGCCACAAGCGACAGTTACAATCAGCCCCAGCATTTT,CATSDSYNQPQHF
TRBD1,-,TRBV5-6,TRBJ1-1,TGTGCCAGCAGCGCCACGGACAGGGCCACTGAAGCTTTCTTT,CASSATDRATEAFF
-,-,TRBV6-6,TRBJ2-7,TGTGCCAGCAGCCTTCGCAGGGACTACGAGCAGTACTTC,CASSLRRDYEQYF
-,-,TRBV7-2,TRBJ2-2,TGTGCCAGCAGCTTAGCGCGCCTACCGGCCGGGGAGCTGTTTTTT,CASSLARLPAGELFF
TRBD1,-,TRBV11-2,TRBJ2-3,TGTGCCAGCAGCCTTGACAGGGCCTGGAGCACAGATACGCAGTATTTT,CASSLDRAWSTDTQYF
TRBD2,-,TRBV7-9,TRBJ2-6,TGTGCCAGCATTGCAGCGGGGCTGGCGGGGGCCAACGTCCTGACTTTC,CASIAAGLAGANVLTF
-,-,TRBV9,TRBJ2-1,TGTGCCAGCAGCCTTAGTAGGCAGGGGATGGGGTCCTACAATGAGCAGTTCTTC,CASSLSRQGMGSYNEQFF
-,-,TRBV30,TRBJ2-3,TGTGCCTGGAGTGTACGGACTTCAGATACGCAGTATTTT,CAWSVRTSDTQYF
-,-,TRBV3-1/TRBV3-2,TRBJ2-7,TGTGCCAGCAGCCAGCTATCTGGCGGGGCGTTGTCCTACGAGCAGTACTTC,CASSQLSGGALSYEQYF
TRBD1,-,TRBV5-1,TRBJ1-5,TGCGCCAGCAGCTGGACAGGGGGGGATCAGCCCCAGCATTTT,CASSWTGGDQPQHF
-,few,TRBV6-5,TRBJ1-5,TGTGCCAGCAGCGAGACAGTTGGCCAGCCCCAGCATTTT,CASSETVGQPQHF
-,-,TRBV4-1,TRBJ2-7,TGCGCCAGCAGCCAAGAACGCGGATCCTACGAGCAGTACTTC,CASSQERGSYEQYF
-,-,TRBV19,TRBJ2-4,TGTGCCAGTAGTATGACCTCAGGGTTAAACATTCAGTACTTC,CASSMTSGLNIQYF
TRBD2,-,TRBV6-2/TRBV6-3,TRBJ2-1,TGTGCCAGCAGTTACAGAGCGGGGGTCACCCGCCTTAGCTCCTACAATGAGCAGTTCTTC,CASSYRAGVTRLSSYNEQFF
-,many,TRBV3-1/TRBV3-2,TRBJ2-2,TGTGCCAGCAGCCAAAATCTACAGGGCGTCGGGGAGCTGTTTTTT,CASSQNLQGVGELFF
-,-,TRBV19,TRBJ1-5,TGTGCCAGCCAAAGGGCAGGGAAAAGGGAGCCCCAGCATTTT,CASQRAGKREPQHF
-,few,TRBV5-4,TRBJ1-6,TGTGCCAGCAGCTCAGCCGGGGGGCCCCTCCACTTT,CASSSAGGPLHF
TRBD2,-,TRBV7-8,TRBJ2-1,TGTGCCAGCAGCTTAGTTTGGCTAGCGGCCTACAATGAGCAGTTCTTC,CASSLVWLAAYNEQFF
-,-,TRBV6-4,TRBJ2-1,TGTGCCAGCAGTGATTCGAGTTGGGGGGGCCTTGACAATGAGCAGTTCTTC,CASSDSSWGGLDNEQFF
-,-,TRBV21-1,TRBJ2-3,TGTGCCAGCAGCAAAGCACAGGGTCTAGATACGCAGTATTTT,CASSKAQGLDTQYF
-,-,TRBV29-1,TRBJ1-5,TGCAGCGTTGCCTACTCAAACAATCAGCCCCAGCATTTT,CSVAYSNNQPQHF
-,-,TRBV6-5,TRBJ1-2,TGTGCCAGCAGTAGACAGGAAAACTATGGCTACACCTTC,CASSRQENYGYTF
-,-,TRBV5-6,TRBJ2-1,TGTGCCAGCAGCTTTATGTCCGGGGGTCTGTTCTTC,CASSFMSGGLFF
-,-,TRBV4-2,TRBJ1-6,TGTGCCAGCAGCCAGGGACTCCCGGGACTTAGTATGTCACCCCTCCACTTT,CASSQGLPGLSMSPLHF
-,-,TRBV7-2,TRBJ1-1,TGTGCCAGCAGCCCACGCCGAGCCAGGTCTACTGAAGCTTTCTTT,CASSPRRARSTEAFF
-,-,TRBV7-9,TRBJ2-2,TGTGCCAGCAGACAGGGTCTGGCGGACGGGGAGCTGTTTTTT,CASRQGLADGELFF
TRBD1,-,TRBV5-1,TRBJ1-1,TGCGCCAGCAGCTTGGGAGCAGGGGGCATTGAAGCTTTCTTT,CASSLGAGGIEAFF
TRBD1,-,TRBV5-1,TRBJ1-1,TGCGCCAGCAGCTTTGACAGGGGCCCGGCTTTCTTT,CASSFDRGPAFF
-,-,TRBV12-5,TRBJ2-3,TGTGCTAGTGGTTTGGTAGCAGGGGGGTACACAGATACGCAGTATTTT,CASGLVAGGYTDTQYF
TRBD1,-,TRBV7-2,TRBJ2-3,TGTGCTACCTCCTGGGACAGCCGCACAGATACGCAGTATTTT,CATSWDSRTDTQYF
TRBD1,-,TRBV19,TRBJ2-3,TGTGCCAGTAGTGACCGAACAGGGGTCGGCACAGATACGCAGTATTTT,CASSDRTGVGTDTQYF
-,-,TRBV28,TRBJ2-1,TGTGCCACCACGCGAAGTAACGAATACAATGAGCAGTTCTTC,CATTRSNEYNEQFF
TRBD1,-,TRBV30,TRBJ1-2,TGTGCCTGGAGTGTAAGACAGGGCTATGGCTACACCTTC,CAWSVRQGYGYTF
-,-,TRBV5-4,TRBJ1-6,TGTGCCAGCAGCCTCGGCGGGGAGGTCCTCCACTTT,CASSLGGEVLHF
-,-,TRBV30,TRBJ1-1,TGTGCCTGGAGTGGTACCAGGCGTAGTGAAGCTTTCTTT,CAWSGTRRSEAFF
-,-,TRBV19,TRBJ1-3,TGTGCCAGTAGTATTTGGTCGAGCTCTGGAAACACCATATATTTT,CASSIWSSSGNTIYF
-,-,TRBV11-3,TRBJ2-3,TGTGCCAGCAGCTTAGGCGGGACGAGCACAGATACGCAGTATTTT,CASSLGGTSTDTQYF
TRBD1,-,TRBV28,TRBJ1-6,TGTGCCAGCAGTTTAGATGGGGACAGGGGGACCCTCCACTTT,CASSLDGDRGTLHF
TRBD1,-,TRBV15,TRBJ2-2,TGTGCCACCAGCACCGGAACAGGGGTAGCCGGGGAGCTGTTTTTT,CATSTGTGVAGELFF
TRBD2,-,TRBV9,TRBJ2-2,TGTGCCAGCAGCCCTAGCGGGCTTTCGAACACCGGGGAGCTGTTTTTT,CASSPSGLSNTGELFF
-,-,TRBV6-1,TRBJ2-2,TGTGCCAGCAGTGAATGGGGCAGGACCGGGGAGCTGTTTTTT,CASSEWGRTGELFF
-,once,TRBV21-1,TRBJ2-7,TGTGCCAGCAGGCCAGGGGGGCCGAGCTACGAGCAGTACTTC,CASRPGGPSYEQYF
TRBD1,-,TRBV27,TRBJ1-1,TGTGCCAGCACAACGACAGGGGTGAACACTGAAGCTTTCTTT,CASTTTGVNTEAFF